Sequencing of this T cell receptor (beta chain) was carried out in a study of identical twins. Overall study findings and caveats: Twins' surplus sharing was weaker for beta out-of-frame sequences. Cross-sectional statistics, not tracking of the same donors, supported the conclusions. Part of the zero-insertion signal could reflect confounding by invariant MAIT and iNKT cells.

V lost 3 bases and J lost 5; bases outside the gene matches: 3. Germline-derived CDR1 and CDR2 are SGHRS and YFSETQ. CDR3 size: 15 residues. TCRdb re-called the 5' RACE reads through MiXCR, storing one row per CDR3 protein. Of about 1.7 million distinct CDR3 sequences in the sample, about 32% were seen once. This clonotype was observed many times. Its target is unknown. Every donor was a healthy Caucasian. J is TRBJ2-5 and V is TRBV5-1; 14 bases agree with TRBD2. This sequence originates from a newborn girl in good health. Source material: cord blood. The CDR3, as DNA: TGCGCCAGCAGCTCGGGACTAGCGGGAGTTGAGACCCAGTACTTC. It yields the protein CASSSGLAGVETQYF.